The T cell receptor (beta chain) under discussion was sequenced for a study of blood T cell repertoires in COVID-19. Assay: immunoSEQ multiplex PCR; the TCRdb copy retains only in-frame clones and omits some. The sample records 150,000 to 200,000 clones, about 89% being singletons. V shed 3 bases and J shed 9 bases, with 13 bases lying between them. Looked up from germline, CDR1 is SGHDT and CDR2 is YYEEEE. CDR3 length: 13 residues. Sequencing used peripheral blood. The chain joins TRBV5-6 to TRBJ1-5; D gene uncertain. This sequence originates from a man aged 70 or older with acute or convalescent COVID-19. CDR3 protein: CASSYKSPGPQHF. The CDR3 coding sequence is TGTGCCAGCAGCTACAAAAGCCCGGGGCCCCAGCATTTT.